Listed below are T cell receptor beta chains from one sample, sequenced in a study of T cell repertoires in cytomegalovirus infection. TCRdb re-called the reads through MiXCR, storing one row per CDR3 protein. Of 900,000 to 950,000 distinct CDR3 sequences in the sample, more than 25% were seen once. These receptors lack a known antigen. The sample here was cultured CD8+ T cells from PBMCs, taken from culture after CMV antigen stimulation. Receptors originate from a human donor in good health (CMV status not recorded). Some clones in this sample may be carry-over from other donors' samples. Each CDR3 is given with its conserved first and last residue. The D gene is left open where the match is weak. The size field is filled for only some rows; it gives once, few, many or a size class.

J,size,V,D,DNA,CDR3
TRBJ1-6,.,TRBV5-6,.,TGTGCCAGCAGCTTGGAAGAGGACAGCCTCAATTCACCCCTCCACTTT,CASSLEEDSLNSPLHF
TRBJ2-3,once,TRBV27,.,TGTGCCAGCAGTTTCGGGTCTTCAGGCACAGATACGCAGTATTTT,CASSFGSSGTDTQYF
TRBJ1-2,.,TRBV9,.,TGTGCCAGCAGCCAACCGACCGGCAACTATGGCTACACCTTC,CASSQPTGNYGYTF
TRBJ1-2,.,TRBV29-1,.,TGCAGCGTTGGCCGTAACTATGGCTACACCTTC,CSVGRNYGYTF
TRBJ1-5,many,TRBV28,.,TGTGCCAGCAGTCCAGATGGCCGGACCCAGCATTTT,CASSPDGRTQHF
TRBJ2-2,.,TRBV10-3,.,TGTGCCATCAGTGAGTCGTGGGGGAACACCGGGGAGCTGTTTTTT,CAISESWGNTGELFF
TRBJ2-7,.,TRBV10-3,.,TGTGCCATCAGTGAGTCGAATAGGGTTGGCGAGCAGTACTTC,CAISESNRVGEQYF
TRBJ1-4,.,TRBV7-7,.,TGTGCTAGCAGCCCCCGACTATTTGGGAATGAAAAACTGTTTTTT,CASSPRLFGNEKLFF
TRBJ1-5,.,TRBV27,TRBD1,TGTGCCAGCAGTATGACAGGGGTGCAGCTCCAGCATTTT,CASSMTGVQLQHF
TRBJ2-1,.,TRBV7-6,.,TGTGCCAGCAGCTTCAACAGGTACTTGTACAATGAGCAGTTCTTC,CASSFNRYLYNEQFF
TRBJ1-2,few,TRBV2,TRBD1,TGTGCCAGCAGGGGACAGACTAACTATGGCTACACCTTC,CASRGQTNYGYTF
TRBJ1-1,many,TRBV5-5,.,TGTGCCAGCAGCTTTGAATACCGATCGAACACTGAAGCTTTCTTT,CASSFEYRSNTEAFF
TRBJ1-1,.,TRBV6-4,TRBD1,TGTGCCAGCAAAGGACAGGGGGTCACTGAAGCTTTCTTT,CASKGQGVTEAFF
TRBJ2-7,.,TRBV7-6,TRBD2,TGTGCCAGCAGCTTAGAACTAGCGGGGGGTTCCTACGAGCAGTACTTC,CASSLELAGGSYEQYF
TRBJ2-1,.,TRBV14,.,TGTGCCAGCAGCCAAGATGAGGGGTTGCCCTACAATGAGCAGTTCTTC,CASSQDEGLPYNEQFF
TRBJ1-6,few,TRBV11-2,TRBD1,TGTGCCAGCAGCTTAGGGCCTGGACAGGGGGAGGCCTCCTATAATTCACCCCTCCACTTT,CASSLGPGQGEASYNSPLHF
TRBJ1-1,.,TRBV6-6,.,TGTGCCAGCACCAGGAGGGAGGAGGACACTGAAGCTTTCTTT,CASTRREEDTEAFF
TRBJ2-5,many,TRBV5-6,.,TGTGCCAGCAGCTACCGGGCTATTAAAAGGGGAAACCAAGAGACCCAGTACTTC,CASSYRAIKRGNQETQYF
TRBJ2-3,many,TRBV6-2/TRBV6-3,TRBD2,TGTGCCAGCAGTTACGTCCCGGGACTAAGCACAGATACGCAGTATTTT,CASSYVPGLSTDTQYF
TRBJ1-2,.,TRBV6-1,.,TGTGCCAGCAGTGCAGTGGGGTTGGGTGACTATGGCTACACCTTC,CASSAVGLGDYGYTF
TRBJ2-1,many,TRBV7-9,.,TGTGCCAGCAGCTACCCTGGAGGTAGCTCCTACAATGAGCAGTTCTTC,CASSYPGGSSYNEQFF
TRBJ2-3,many,TRBV12-5,.,TGTGCTAGTGGTTTCAACACAGATACGCAGTATTTT,CASGFNTDTQYF
TRBJ2-3,few,TRBV6-2/TRBV6-3,.,TGTGCCAGCAGTTACGGGGGTAGCGTCGACACAGATACGCAGTATTTT,CASSYGGSVDTDTQYF
TRBJ1-4,few,TRBV27,TRBD1,TGTGCCAGCAGTTCTCTGACAGGGTCGGAAAAACTGTTTTTT,CASSSLTGSEKLFF
TRBJ1-1,few,TRBV28,.,TGTGCCAGCACTTCCCGCGGCTTCCAACACAGCCCTGAAGCTTTCTTT,CASTSRGFQHSPEAFF